This TCR beta chain derives from a study of blood T cell repertoires in COVID-19. Study-level information: Spain, Italy and the United States supplied samples that represented acute and convalescent COVID-19. PBMCs, B-cell-depleted T cells, or T cells were the source of the cDNA or gDNA that made up the material.

This clone was detected a few times. Original processing methods: Reference gene primer amplification in the assay estimated nucleated cell counts. Some clones are missing from TCRdb's copy, which holds only in-frame ones; the method was immunoSEQ multiplex PCR. The V and J calls and clone size are taken from that table; D and trimming were inferred from the DNA. Here the sample spans about 150,000 clones, 80% to 90% being singletons. Germline V gene data show CDR1 as MNHEY and CDR2 as SVGAGI. The V gene end was trimmed by 6 bases and the J gene end by 7 bases; junction bases not matched to a gene: 9. The CDR3 is made up of 15 amino acids.

The sequence was obtained from a man between 65 and 80 years old with acute or convalescent COVID-19. This chain joins TRBV6-5 and TRBJ1-4, with TRBD1 matching 9 bases. Sequences were obtained from peripheral blood. The DNA for the CDR3 is TGTGCCAGCAGATCGGGACAGGGAGGTCGTGAAAAACTGTTTTTT. Residues: CASRSGQGGREKLFF.